Described below is a single T cell receptor beta chain sequence and its context. The data belong to a study of cytomegalovirus exposure and HLA in healthy donors. Amplification used 60 Vbeta primers and 13 Jbeta primers. The table came from immunoSEQ multiplex PCR; TCRdb's copy has only in-frame clones and leaves some out. The table has about 120,000 clones, roughly 87% seen once; the top ten hold 1.5%. Sequenced input: PBMCs. The origin of this receptor is a woman between 18 and 29 years old in good health and CMV-seronegative.

The CDR3: CASSQERQVNTEAFF. CDR3 DNA: TGCGCCAGCAGCCAAGAAAGACAGGTGAACACTGAAGCTTTCTTT. The gene calls are TRBV4-1 and TRBJ1-1, with D maybe TRBD1 (6 bases). The CDR3 sequence is 15 residues long. Trimming cost V 0 bases and J 0 bases, with 8 bases left between them. CDR1 and CDR2 from the germline V gene are MGHRA and YSYEKL.